The subject of this entry is one T cell receptor beta chain. The antigen this receptor binds is unknown. Per-base qualities were not stored, and no clone one base away is much larger. The receptor library was made with the immunoSEQ multiplex PCR assay. A mixture of 60 forward primers for TCR Vbeta segments and 13 reverse primers for TCR Jbeta segments was used in the multiplex PCR. The CDR3 region of rearranged TCR beta genes was amplified from genomic DNA by a multiplex PCR assay. The amplified TCR beta libraries were sequenced on the Illumina HiSeq System as 87-base-pair reads. Per the authors' processing: In a later analysis, tens of millions of unique TCR beta chains were counted across the roughly 670 repertoires, and around 11 million of these chains were shared by at least two donors. A nearest-neighbor algorithm error-corrected the raw reads and collapsed the reads into unique sequences, merging closely related sequences to remove PCR and sequencing errors. To assign V, D and J gene segments, CDR3 sequences were aligned to IMGT reference sequences. For a sequence to be retained, a match of at least six nucleotides was required to both a V gene segment and a J gene segment. Rearrangements were classified as productive when the CDR3 lacked stop codons and remained in frame with V and J, and all other rearrangements were classified as non-productive. Following IMGT convention, CDR3 was defined as the stretch from the second conserved V-encoded cysteine to the conserved J-encoded phenylalanine. The earlier analysis of some 600 of the donors excluded sequences that lacked an unambiguous match to a single V gene segment. An earlier analysis of 550 to 650 of the donors classified V segments as functional when productive rearrangements were above 56.7% and as segregating when the standard deviation between donors was above 5%. A statistical classification framework was built for diagnosing cytomegalovirus status from the catalog of TCR beta chain sequences. In a later analysis, TCR nucleotide sequences were compared against IMGT/GENE-DB human TR gene sequences so that V and J genes could be assigned. Using the TCRdist pipeline, a later analysis assigned CDR3 sequences along with most-parsimonious VDJ recombination scenarios. In a later analysis, every TCR beta chain was defined by the combination of its CDR3 amino acid sequence and its V-gene family, and reads without a unique V-gene family were dropped. A later analysis removed several hundred highly shared, low-generation-probability nucleotide sequences to deal with suspected cross-contamination and a sequencing artifact. In a later analysis, a clonal expansion index was calculated for each public chain from normalized within-repertoire ranks of inferred template counts. A later analysis computed generation probabilities with a VDJ recombination model fitted to out-of-frame rearrangements, and checked the results against IGoR. In a later analysis, TCR-TCR, TCR-HLA and TCR-CMV co-occurrence was scored with hypergeometric tests, and a repertoire-size bias correction was applied to TCR pairs. False discovery rates were estimated in a later analysis by permuting HLA or CMV assignments 20 times. In a later analysis, co-occurring TCRs were grouped using DBSCAN, and TCRdist sequence similarity was added for clustering within HLA-allele-positive subsets. Co-occurrence clustering excluded repertoires with fewer than 30,000 or more than 120,000 public chains, plus five with anomalous nucleotide sharing. Here the immuneACCESS table is served through TCRdb, limited to in-frame sequences with V and J called. Missing clones are a known gap in these copies; in checked studies unresolved V genes cover under half, and the rest lacks a known reason. From that table come the V and J calls and clone size; the DNA was used to work out D and trimming. Counted in this sample were just under 65,000 clones; 80% of them appeared once. Jointly, the top ten make up approximately 4.3% of the sample.

In total, around 600 healthy bone marrow donors made up the cohort. All cohort members were sampled while nominally healthy, although unrecorded immune exposures were likely present. The donor was CMV seronegative and was included in the group of a few hundred seronegative cohort members. Every donor gave a peripheral blood sample, and the peripheral blood mononuclear cells from that sample were used for TCR beta sequencing. The Qiagen DNeasy Blood Extraction Kit was used to extract genomic DNA from the blood cell samples. V loses 3 bases, J loses 4 bases, and the germline ends lie 9 bases apart. The germline V gene sets CDR1 to MGHRA and CDR2 to YSYEKL. The cysteine opens and the phenylalanine closes a CDR3 of 14 amino acids. CDR3 DNA is the only sequence kept; it has 42 bases, read in frame from the first base. This entry belongs to a study of cytomegalovirus exposure and HLA in healthy donors listed by TCRdb under 2017. In terms of the full investigation: An earlier analysis of several hundred of the donors reported 250 to 300 Gb of sequence data and more than 90 million unique TCR beta sequences from 150 million to 200 million T cells. Roughly 300 gigabases of sequencing data and 70 million to 100 million unique TCR sequences were included in an early release covering 500 to 750 HLA-typed donors. Among the roughly 370 genotyped donors, approximately 82% belonged to the genetic ancestry cluster associated with self-reported Caucasian donors. The study aimed to test whether signatures of past pathogen exposure could be identified by cataloging public T cell receptors. The study profiled the T cell repertoires of fewer than 850 subjects by immunosequencing and related them to cytomegalovirus serostatus. A separate validation cohort of about 110 different subjects was used in addition to the roughly 670-subject first cohort. The study combined high-throughput TCR immunosequencing, statistical association of individual TCRs with disease status, and machine learning to predict cytomegalovirus infection status. In a later analysis, previously published TCR beta repertoires from about 670 donors were re-analyzed and high-resolution HLA genotyping was added so that TCR occurrence patterns could be studied. Rather than drawing on any new phenotypic data, the later analysis identified candidate immune exposures from TCR beta sequences and the way those sequences occurred across donors. In an earlier analysis of more than 550 of the donors, high-throughput TCR beta sequencing was used to judge whether each TCR beta V gene segment behaved as functional or pseudogenic. Donor age, sex, ethnicity and CMV serostatus were collected together with the repertoire data. In a later genetic analysis, genome-wide SNP genotypes for about 65% of the 666 donors were used, and that subset was treated as a discovery cohort. Every repertoire in the discovery cohort had been generated on one and the same sequencing platform. Class I and class II HLA loci were covered by the typing at four-digit resolution. The number of typed donors differed by locus: roughly 629-630 for A, B, C, DRB1 and DQB1; about 520 for DQA1; 606 for DPA1; and around 490 for DPB1. Several DR-DQ haplotypes were treated as single units for association and clustering because of strong linkage in the cohort. Among about 370 genotyped donors of the cohort, an average of roughly 230,000 unique TCR beta nucleotide sequences was sequenced per donor, of which 15% to 20% were non-productive.

Results and caveats for the whole study, not just this receptor: The classifier was reported to diagnose cytomegalovirus status with high specificity and sensitivity in both the original cohort and the validation cohort. This cohort had only TCR beta chains sequenced, and the lack of alpha or paired-chain data limited which features could be detected. Immune exposure information for the cohort was limited to CMV serostatus. A further reported finding was that TCR beta sequences accurately predicted the HLA-A and HLA-B alleles for most subjects in the first cohort. While some public TCRs were present in many individuals, most TCR sequences turned up only very rarely across donors. It was suggested by the authors that the approach could potentially be generalized to other disease states and immunological phenotypes. Correlated functional status among segregating V segments might reflect linkage disequilibrium, but an unknown experimental factor could not be ruled out. A later genetic analysis reported fewer N-insertions in productive TCRs among donors in an Asian-associated ancestry cluster than the roughly 720-donor mean. Approximately 18 rarely observed V segments, including chromosome 9 orphons, were excluded from the earlier analysis of approximately 600 of the donors because counts were too low. In a later analysis, the rate of TCR association differed among HLA loci, with DRB1 alleles having the most associated TCRs and HLA-C alleles having the fewest. A cluster of highly shared sequence variants was judged likely to be a technical artifact of the sequencing pipeline. The study listed approximately 150 TCR beta chains as associated with cytomegalovirus. In a later analysis, several top co-occurrence clusters were reported to appear linked to parvovirus B19, influenza, CMV and Epstein-Barr virus. Broadly in line with IMGT annotations, most TCR beta V segments showed up in productive rearrangements about 90% or about 30% of the time in an earlier analysis of several hundred of the donors. In vitro tests confirmed that a few of the cytomegalovirus-associated TCR beta chains recognize cytomegalovirus antigens. A later analysis found that most CMV-associated TCR beta chains appeared HLA-restricted, with HLA associations seemingly driven largely by CMV exposure. When HLA alleles, especially DR and DQ, strongly co-occurred, attributing TCR associations to individual alleles was difficult. HLA typing was unavailable for some donors at each locus, so association tests used only the typed subset. The presence/absence analyses assumed that sequencing depth was roughly uniform across donors, and that assumption may not be true. In a later genetic analysis, a missense DCLRE1C variant was associated with V-gene and J-gene trimming of TCR beta chains, and the association was replicated in an independent cohort. In a later analysis, HLA-associated TCR beta chains were found to be more clonally expanded and to have lower generation probabilities than equally common non-associated chains. A later analysis associated about 18,000 TCR beta sequences with specific HLA alleles at a false discovery rate of 0.05. The 87-base-pair reads could not distinguish some IMGT-functional V segments, including TRBV6-2 and TRBV6-3, so those segments were excluded.

The clonotype originates from a woman aged 25 to 45 in good health and CMV-seronegative. The receptor chain draws on TRBV4-1 and TRBJ1-4; TRBD1 is a possible D gene, resting on 6 matching bases. The specimen was PBMCs. The sequenced DNA is TGCGCCAGCAGCCAGCAGGGGCTTAATGAAAAACTGTTTTTT. It specifies CASSQQGLNEKLFF.